This entry lists 20 T cell receptor beta chains sequenced from one sample in a study of shared clonotypes between healthy human individuals. Some clones are missing from TCRdb's copy, which holds only in-frame ones; the method was immunoSEQ multiplex PCR. This sample has around 1.5 million clones, with approximately 98% found just once. The sequenced sample consisted of naive CD4+ T cells sorted from blood. As for subset: CD45RA+ positively selected. Source of these receptors: a man aged 25-45 years in good health.

The CDR3 reads CASSFDGVNTGELFF. The CDR3 DNA is TGCGCCAGCAGCTTCGACGGGGTAAACACCGGGGAGCTGTTTTTT. This rearrangement joins TRBV5-1 to TRBJ2-2, with D tentatively TRBD2 (5 bases). Germline assignment: CDR1 SGHRS and CDR2 YFSETQ. V lost 2 bases to trimming and J lost 2 bases, with 10 bases between them. The CDR3 covers 15 residues.

The chain's CDR3 is CASSTGHPYGYTF. Here the CDR3 DNA reads TGTGCCAGCAGTACGGGGCACCCCTATGGCTACACCTTC. This chain uses TRBV28 with TRBJ1-2, with TRBD1 as a possible D gene (5 bases). The CDR3 contains 13 residues. Trimming left V 5 bases short and J 4 bases short, with 11 bases between. Germline V CDR1 and CDR2: MDHEN, SYDVKM.

This clone was recorded once. The V call is TRBV6-1, the J call TRBJ1-4; 11 positions agree with TRBD1. This CDR3 region has 14 residues. Germline V CDR1 and CDR2: MNHNS, SASEGT. J lost 7 bases, V lost 9 bases, and 7 bases had no gene match. CDR3 in amino acids: CASTGTGGIEKLFF. CDR3 nucleotides: TGTGCCAGTACTGGGACAGGGGGTATTGAAAAACTGTTTTTT.

The V call is TRBV28, the J call TRBJ1-5; D gene unclear. Germline loops: CDR1 MDHEN, CDR2 SYDVKM. The CDR3 consists of 14 residues. V lost 3 bases and J lost 6, with 12 bases in between. The CDR3 here is CASSLRSEFQPQHF. The CDR3 DNA reads TGTGCCAGCAGTTTGAGGTCCGAATTTCAGCCCCAGCATTTT. The whole variable domain, remainder taken from reference TRBV28 and TRBJ1-5, is DVKVTQSSRYLVKRTGEKVFLECVQDMDHENMFWYRQDPGLGLRLIYFSYDVKMKEKGDIPEGYSVSREKKERFSLILESASTNQTSMYLCASSLRSEFQPQHFGDGTRLSIL.

On this clone itself: The sample holds other DNA sequences that translate to the same CDR3. The chain uses TRBV5-1 and TRBJ2-7, with 7 bases matching TRBD1. CDR1 is SGHRS, CDR2 YFSETQ, per germline. Unmatched junction bases numbered 4, after V lost 0 bases and J lost 4 bases. CDR3 length equals 14 residues. The CDR3 sequence is CASSLGQGPYEQYF. The DNA for the CDR3 is TGCGCCAGCAGCTTGGGACAGGGCCCTTACGAGCAGTACTTC.

The CDR3 spells CASSLNGQLLNEQYF. The CDR3 DNA reads TGTGCCAGCAGCTTAAACGGCCAGTTATTGAACGAGCAGTACTTC. V and J are TRBV7-8 and TRBJ2-7; no definite D call. Germline CDR1 is SGHVS and CDR2 is FQNEAQ. CDR3 size: 15 residues. V gave up 2 bases and J gave up 5 bases, with 16 bases separating them.

The chain carries TRBV11-2 and TRBJ1-2; a weak D match, TRBD1 (5 bases). Trimming removed 6 bases from V and 4 bases from J, with 12 bases in between. CDR1 and CDR2 from the germline V gene are SGHAT and FQNNGV. The CDR3 is 13 residues long. The chain's CDR3 is CASRSPGPYGYTF. CDR3 DNA: TGTGCCAGCAGATCCCCGGGGCCCTATGGCTACACCTTC.

V usage is TRBV7-9 and J usage is TRBJ1-1; no definite D call. Trimming pared 5 bases from V and 1 base from J, leaving 14 bases between. Germline CDR1 SEHNR, CDR2 FQNEAQ (reference sequence). CDR3 length equals 15 residues. The CDR3 DNA reads as TGTGCCAGCAGCCCAGGTGGGTTAGGGAACACTGAAGCTTTCTTT. This sequence encodes CASSPGGLGNTEAFF.

J is TRBJ2-5 and V is TRBV15; maybe TRBD1 (5 bases). From germline, CDR1 is LNHNV and CDR2 YYDKDF (reference sequence). V lost 4 bases and J lost 5, with 14 bases in between. The CDR3 is 14 residues long. The CDR3 loop is CATSTVQGSETQYF. CDR3 DNA: TGTGCCACCAGCACCGTCCAGGGATCGGAGACCCAGTACTTC. Full variable domain (missing parts from reference TRBV15 and TRBJ2-5): DAMVIQNPRYQVTQFGKPVTLSCSQTLNHNVMYWYQQKSSQAPKLLFHYYDKDFNNEADTPDNFQSRRPNTSFCFLDIRSPGLGDTAMYLCATSTVQGSETQYFGPGTRLLVL.

V and J are TRBV5-8 and TRBJ2-7; D perhaps matches TRBD1 (6 bases). V lost 4 bases and J lost 4, with 9 bases in between. From germline, CDR1 is SGHTS and CDR2 YDEGEE. This CDR3 contains 12 residues. This CDR3 reads CASSQQGYEQYF. CDR3 nucleotide sequence: TGTGCCAGCAGCCAACAGGGATACGAGCAGTACTTC.

The CDR3 loop reads CASSLGFLGTTNEKLFF. CDR3 in DNA: TGCGCCAGCAGCTTGGGGTTCCTGGGAACAACTAATGAAAAACTGTTTTTT. The chain combines TRBV5-1 with TRBJ1-4; no definite D call. The CDR3 contains 17 residues. Between the trimmed V and J ends, which lost 0 bases and 0 bases, there was a span of 12 bases. The germline CDR1 and CDR2 sequences are SGHRS and YFSETQ.

The chain uses TRBV28 and TRBJ1-2; tentatively, D is TRBD1 (5 bases). The germline CDR1 and CDR2 sequences are MDHEN and SYDVKM. Trimming pared 3 bases from V and 3 bases from J, leaving 8 bases between. The CDR3 sequence is 13 residues long. Written as DNA, the CDR3 is TGTGCCAGCAGTTTGGGACGCCACTATGGCTACACCTTC. As protein: CASSLGRHYGYTF.

V and J are TRBV28 and TRBJ2-3; 11 positions match TRBD2. Germline V gene lookup returns CDR1 MDHEN and CDR2 SYDVKM. The V gene end was trimmed by 6 bases and the J gene end by 2 bases; junction bases not matched to a gene: 10. The CDR3 extends over 17 amino acids. DNA of the CDR3: TGTGCCAGCAGCTTTCCCGGGACTAGCGGTTTCACAGATACGCAGTATTTT. Protein sequence: CASSFPGTSGFTDTQYF.

This chain connects TRBV28 to TRBJ1-1; a weak D match, TRBD1 (6 bases). The V and J ends lost 0 bases and 0 bases respectively, with 14 bases between them. The CDR3 consists of 17 residues. Germline CDR1 and CDR2: MDHEN and SYDVKM. The CDR3 here is CASSLWRGPNMNTEAFF. In DNA, the CDR3 is TGTGCCAGCAGTTTATGGCGGGGGCCGAACATGAACACTGAAGCTTTCTTT.

This CDR3 reads CASSLPRERGLAKLFF. CDR3 nucleotide sequence: TGTGCCAGCAGCTTGCCCCGGGAGAGGGGTTTGGCAAAACTGTTTTTT. This chain links TRBV7-2 with TRBJ1-4, with D possibly matching TRBD1 (5 bases). This CDR3 is built from 16 residues. With 3 bases removed from V and 10 bases from J, the gap between germline ends came to 21 bases. Germline CDR1 and CDR2: SGHTA and FQGNSA. Full variable domain (missing parts from reference TRBV7-2 and TRBJ1-4): GAGVSQSPSNKVTEKGKDVELRCDPISGHTALYWYRQSLGQGLEFLIYFQGNSAPDKSGLPSDRFSAERTGGSVSTLTIQRTQQEDSAVYLCASSLPRERGLAKLFFGSGTQLSVL.

The chain employs TRBV5-1 and TRBJ2-7; 7 bases line up with TRBD1. V shed 4 bases, J shed 2 bases, and the junction held 6 bases outside the gene matches. This CDR3 has 14 amino acids. Germline assignment: CDR1 SGHRS and CDR2 YFSETQ. The CDR3 loop is CASSRTGPPYEQYF. The CDR3 region has the DNA TGCGCCAGCAGCCGGACAGGCCCCCCCTACGAGCAGTACTTC.

The rearrangement links TRBV29-1 to TRBJ2-1, with 7 bases identical to TRBD2. This CDR3 has 14 amino acids. Germline assignment: CDR1 SQVTM and CDR2 ANQGSEA. The ends lost 2 bases at V and 7 bases at J; junction bases unmatched: 8. CDR3 protein: CSVERGGRGNEQFF. For the CDR3, the DNA is TGCAGCGTTGAAAGGGGCGGGAGAGGAAATGAGCAGTTCTTC.

The gene calls are TRBV6-1 and TRBJ2-7; D ambiguous. Between the trimmed V and J ends, which lost 6 bases and 4 bases, there was a span of 13 bases. Germline V gives CDR1 MNHNS, CDR2 SASEGT. The CDR3 is 13 amino acids. CDR3 protein: CASRALVGYEQYF. The CDR3 bases are TGTGCCAGCAGGGCCCTAGTAGGGTACGAGCAGTACTTC.

Worth noting for this clone: The same CDR3 arises from other DNA sequences in this sample as well. The CDR3 sequence: CASSEQGARTDTQYF. The CDR3 nucleotides read TGTGCCAGCAGCGAGCAGGGGGCCCGCACAGATACGCAGTATTTT. J is TRBJ2-3 and V is TRBV9, with 8 bases lining up with TRBD1. Germline V gene sequence: CDR1 SGDLS, CDR2 YYNGEE. The CDR3 extends over 15 amino acids. The V segment lost 3 bases and the J segment 1 base; nucleotides outside the gene matches: 4.

The V call is TRBV7-3, the J call TRBJ2-5; D not resolved. The germline gives CDR1 SGHTA, CDR2 FQGTGA. V was pared by 4 bases and J by 2 bases, with 8 bases between. The CDR3 sequence is 13 residues long. CDR3 residues: CASSSRVQETQYF. CDR3 coding DNA: TGTGCCAGCAGCTCTAGGGTACAAGAGACCCAGTACTTC.